This T cell receptor beta chain was identified in a study of blood T cell repertoires in COVID-19. Study-level background: Donors in the United States, Italy and Spain gave samples during acute or convalescent COVID-19. PBMCs, B-cell-depleted T cells, or T cells were the source of the cDNA or gDNA that made up the material.

In the source study's methods: Amplification with reference gene primers provided the estimates of nucleated cell counts. Profiled with immunoSEQ multiplex PCR; TCRdb holds only in-frame clones, not every one. From that table come the V and J calls and clone size; the DNA was used to work out D and trimming. The sample contains 90,000 to 120,000 clones, approximately 88% of which appear only once. Germline loops: CDR1 MNHNS, CDR2 SASEGT. The CDR3 is 15 amino acids. Trimming removed 1 base from V and 10 bases from J; junction bases left unmatched: 7. Material: peripheral blood. The V and J genes are TRBV6-1 and TRBJ1-6, with TRBD1 matching over 7 bases. The origin of this receptor is a woman aged 55-70 years with acute or convalescent COVID-19. The chain's CDR3 is CASSEETGLVSPLHF. For the CDR3, the DNA is TGTGCCAGCAGTGAAGAGACAGGGCTGGTCTCACCCCTCCACTTT.